The text below deals with one T cell receptor (beta chain). Its cognate antigen is unknown. The data derive from a study of CD8 T cells in ankylosing spondylitis. Deletions cut 0 bases from V and 4 bases from J, with 9 bases between. This CDR3 has 15 residues. Germline assignment: CDR1 SGHTA and CDR2 FQGNSA. MiXCR, run by TCRdb on the 5' RACE reads, gives a single entry per CDR3 protein. The top ten clones hold around 20% of a sample with roughly 700,000 distinct CDR3 sequences, under 20% of them seen once. Findings and caveats of the study: Several highly homologous variants formed a TCR beta motif that appeared characteristic of ankylosing spondylitis blood. Those disease-linked clones were CD8+; they were also relatively rare in peripheral blood. Past research had described some motif variants in reactive arthritis synovial fluid and blood. Reportedly, matched ankylosing spondylitis synovial fluid was significantly enriched for disease-linked clones.

The specimen sequenced was blood, either unsorted or a sorted T cell fraction (not recorded which). This sequence was found in a male donor with ankylosing spondylitis. The gene calls are TRBV7-2 and TRBJ2-2; D gene unclear. In DNA, the CDR3 is TGTGCCAGCAGCTTAGCTTTGCGAAGCACCGGGGAGCTGTTTTTT. It yields the protein CASSLALRSTGELFF.